A selection of T cell receptor beta chains follows, all from one sample in a study of T cell changes during pregnancy in multiple sclerosis. Some clones are missing from TCRdb's copy, which holds only in-frame ones; the method was immunoSEQ multiplex PCR. The sample holds tens of thousands of clones; around 92% are singletons and the top ten take 2.6%. Sequencing was performed on peripheral blood, taken before pregnancy. The source is a female donor with multiple sclerosis, enrolled in a pregnancy study. Each CDR3 is given with its conserved first and last residue. A D gene is named only where the DNA matches it firmly. Clone size, where shown, is once, few, many, or a class for clones that have expanded.

DNA: TGTGCCAGCAGCTTAGGACACACGCACTACACCTTC; CDR3: CASSLGHTHYTF; J: TRBJ1-2; D: -; V: TRBV7-9; size: -
DNA: TGTGCCACCACATCCGGGAGGGTCGGGAATGAGCAGTTCTTC; CDR3: CATTSGRVGNEQFF; J: TRBJ2-1; D: TRBD2; V: TRBV18; size: -
DNA: TGTGCCAGCAGCGTAGTACCGGGAGGGGGCACCGGGGAGCTGTTTTTT; CDR3: CASSVVPGGGTGELFF; J: TRBJ2-2; D: TRBD2; V: TRBV9; size: -
DNA: TGCGCCAGCAGCCGTACTAGTCAAAGCGGGCTTGGCTCGCAGTATTTT; CDR3: CASSRTSQSGLGSQYF; J: TRBJ2-3; D: -; V: TRBV5-1; size: -
DNA: TGTGCCAGCAGTGAAGGCGGGAGGGCCCTCGATTTCTACGAGCAGTACTTC; CDR3: CASSEGGRALDFYEQYF; J: TRBJ2-7; D: TRBD2; V: TRBV2; size: once
DNA: TGTGCCAGCAGGGAATTCCGACTAGCACCCTACGAGCAGTACTTC; CDR3: CASREFRLAPYEQYF; J: TRBJ2-7; D: TRBD2; V: TRBV2; size: few
DNA: TGCGCCAGCAGCCAAGGGGTCACGGACTTGGGGGAGCAGTACTTC; CDR3: CASSQGVTDLGEQYF; J: TRBJ2-7; D: -; V: TRBV4-1; size: -
DNA: TGTGCCACCAGCAGAGATAGAGACAGGACCTATGGCTACACCTTC; CDR3: CATSRDRDRTYGYTF; J: TRBJ1-2; D: -; V: TRBV15; size: -
DNA: TGTGCCAGTAGTATTACACGGAACACTGAAGCTTTCTTT; CDR3: CASSITRNTEAFF; J: TRBJ1-1; D: -; V: TRBV19; size: many
DNA: TGTGCCAGTAAAACAGCGGGAGGAAGGGACGAGCAGTACTTC; CDR3: CASKTAGGRDEQYF; J: TRBJ2-7; D: TRBD2; V: TRBV19; size: -
DNA: TGCGCCAGCAGCCTCGCGACTAGCGGGGGACCCTACGAGCAGTACTTC; CDR3: CASSLATSGGPYEQYF; J: TRBJ2-7; D: TRBD2; V: TRBV4-3; size: once
DNA: TGTGCCAGCAGCCAACGACAGAGCTCCTACGAGCAGTACTTC; CDR3: CASSQRQSSYEQYF; J: TRBJ2-7; D: -; V: TRBV7-9; size: -
DNA: TGTGCCAGCTCACCACTCAACAGGGGGGATGACTATGGCTACACCTTC; CDR3: CASSPLNRGDDYGYTF; J: TRBJ1-2; D: TRBD1; V: TRBV18; size: -
DNA: TGCAGCGTTCTGACAGGGAGAGAGACCCAGTACTTC; CDR3: CSVLTGRETQYF; J: TRBJ2-5; D: TRBD1; V: TRBV29-1; size: -
DNA: TGTGCCAGCAGTGAAGCGTGGGCAACCCAGTACTTC; CDR3: CASSEAWATQYF; J: TRBJ2-5; D: -; V: TRBV6-1; size: -
DNA: TGTGCCAGCAGCCCACCTCCGGGACAGGGTGCTAGCTCCTACAATGAGCAGTTCTTC; CDR3: CASSPPPGQGASSYNEQFF; J: TRBJ2-1; D: TRBD1; V: TRBV28; size: -
DNA: TGTGCCAGCAGGGGGGGTAGCAATCAGCCCCAGCATTTT; CDR3: CASRGGSNQPQHF; J: TRBJ1-5; D: -; V: TRBV2; size: -
DNA: TGCAGTGTCCGCGGGAGGGAGACCCAGTACTTC; CDR3: CSVRGRETQYF; J: TRBJ2-5; D: TRBD2; V: TRBV20-1; size: -
DNA: TGTGCCTGGAGCGAGGGTGTCTACAATGAGCAGTTCTTC; CDR3: CAWSEGVYNEQFF; J: TRBJ2-1; D: -; V: TRBV30; size: -
DNA: TGTGCCAGCAGCGTAGGGAGCGGGGCCTACAATGAGCAGTTCTTC; CDR3: CASSVGSGAYNEQFF; J: TRBJ2-1; D: TRBD2; V: TRBV9; size: -
DNA: TGTGCCAGCAGTGCGGCGGCGGGAGGGCCCTACGAGCAGTACTTC; CDR3: CASSAAAGGPYEQYF; J: TRBJ2-7; D: TRBD2; V: TRBV25-1; size: -
DNA: TGTGCCAGTAGTAGGGACAGGCGGGCCAATGAGCAGTTCTTC; CDR3: CASSRDRRANEQFF; J: TRBJ2-1; D: TRBD1; V: TRBV19; size: -
DNA: TGTGCCAGCAGCTTAGGGGCAGGCACTGGCTACACCTTC; CDR3: CASSLGAGTGYTF; J: TRBJ1-2; D: -; V: TRBV11-2; size: -
DNA: TGTGCCAGCATAGGCCTAGACAGGATGATCTCCTACGAGCAGTACTTC; CDR3: CASIGLDRMISYEQYF; J: TRBJ2-7; D: -; V: TRBV2; size: -
DNA: TGTGCCAGCAAAGTTTTGGGGAGTCATCAGCCCCAGCATTTT; CDR3: CASKVLGSHQPQHF; J: TRBJ1-5; D: -; V: TRBV28; size: once
DNA: TGTGCCAGCAGTTTATACATCTCCTACAGCTTC; CDR3: CASSLYISYSF; J: TRBJ1-2; D: -; V: TRBV28; size: -
DNA: TGCAGCGTTTCTTACCAGGGCGGAAGGGGTCAGCCCCAGCATTTT; CDR3: CSVSYQGGRGQPQHF; J: TRBJ1-5; D: -; V: TRBV29-1; size: -
DNA: TGTGCCAGCAGTGACAGGGGGCGTCCGGTCAATGAGCAGTTCTTC; CDR3: CASSDRGRPVNEQFF; J: TRBJ2-1; D: TRBD1; V: TRBV28; size: -
DNA: TGTGCCGTTCTCTCCAGGGATAATTCACCCCTCCACTTT; CDR3: CAVLSRDNSPLHF; J: TRBJ1-6; D: -; V: TRBV6-6; size: few
DNA: TGTGCCAGCAGCTTAAGTTCTAGCGGAAATTACAATGAGCAGTTCTTC; CDR3: CASSLSSSGNYNEQFF; J: TRBJ2-1; D: TRBD2; V: TRBV7-9; size: -
DNA: TGTGCCAGCAGTTTTGAGTATAGCAATCAGCCCCAGCATTTT; CDR3: CASSFEYSNQPQHF; J: TRBJ1-5; D: -; V: TRBV28; size: -
DNA: TGTGCCAGCAGTCCCTATTCAAATGAAAAACTGTTTTTT; CDR3: CASSPYSNEKLFF; J: TRBJ1-4; D: -; V: TRBV27; size: -
DNA: TGCAGCCTTGGAGACAACCGGGGGGGGGAGACCCAGTACTTC; CDR3: CSLGDNRGGETQYF; J: TRBJ2-5; D: TRBD2; V: TRBV29-1; size: -
DNA: TGTGCCAGCATCGTACAAGGAGGCAACACAGATACGCAGTATTTT; CDR3: CASIVQGGNTDTQYF; J: TRBJ2-3; D: -; V: TRBV5-6; size: -
DNA: TGCGCCAGCAGCAGGGACAGGGACAGCACAGATACGCAGTATTTT; CDR3: CASSRDRDSTDTQYF; J: TRBJ2-3; D: TRBD1; V: TRBV4-1; size: -
DNA: TGTGCCAGCAGTCTACTCAGTGGGGGGAAGCCCCAGCATTTT; CDR3: CASSLLSGGKPQHF; J: TRBJ1-5; D: -; V: TRBV28; size: -
DNA: TGTGCCAGCAGCTTGGGAACTACAGGGGGATCTGGAAACACCATATATTTT; CDR3: CASSLGTTGGSGNTIYF; J: TRBJ1-3; D: TRBD1; V: TRBV5-5; size: -
DNA: TGCGCCAGCAGCAACGGAGGGGGCGGGAGGGCCGCAGATACGCAGTATTTT; CDR3: CASSNGGGGRAADTQYF; J: TRBJ2-3; D: TRBD2; V: TRBV5-1; size: -
DNA: TGTGCCAGCAGTTACGCAGGGGACCAGCCCCAGCATTTT; CDR3: CASSYAGDQPQHF; J: TRBJ1-5; D: -; V: TRBV27; size: -
DNA: TGCAGCGTTGTTCCGGGACAGGGGTACACTGAAGCTTTCTTT; CDR3: CSVVPGQGYTEAFF; J: TRBJ1-1; D: TRBD1; V: TRBV29-1; size: -
DNA: TGTGCCAGCAGCCCTAGGGGGGGTGCCGGGGCCAACGTCCTGACTTTC; CDR3: CASSPRGGAGANVLTF; J: TRBJ2-6; D: -; V: TRBV7-2; size: -
DNA: TGTGCCAGTAGTAGGGACAGGGGGCTTTCCTACGAGCAGTACTTC; CDR3: CASSRDRGLSYEQYF; J: TRBJ2-7; D: TRBD1; V: TRBV19; size: -
DNA: TGTGCCAGCAGCTTAACAGAGTCCCCCTCCTACGAGCAGTACTTC; CDR3: CASSLTESPSYEQYF; J: TRBJ2-7; D: -; V: TRBV7-6; size: -
DNA: TGTGCCAGCAGCTCCCGGCAGGGTTACCAGCCCCAGCATTTT; CDR3: CASSSRQGYQPQHF; J: TRBJ1-5; D: -; V: TRBV5-6; size: -
DNA: TGTGCCACCAAGGGCCCCCGGGAAGCGGGGAAACGCACAGATACGCAGTATTTT; CDR3: CATKGPREAGKRTDTQYF; J: TRBJ2-3; D: TRBD2; V: TRBV28; size: -
DNA: TGCGCCAGCAGCTTGGGTTGGAGCAATGAGCAGTTCTTC; CDR3: CASSLGWSNEQFF; J: TRBJ2-1; D: -; V: TRBV5-1; size: few
DNA: TGTGCCAGCAGTGAAGTTCTGGGACAGGGGAGAGGTACGCAGTATTTT; CDR3: CASSEVLGQGRGTQYF; J: TRBJ2-3; D: TRBD1; V: TRBV6-1; size: -
DNA: TGTGCCAGCAGTTTTGTGAGACTAGGGGCTGGTGAGCAGTTCTTC; CDR3: CASSFVRLGAGEQFF; J: TRBJ2-1; D: -; V: TRBV27; size: -
DNA: TGTGCCTGGAGTGTACGGAGGGGAGGAGATACGCAGTATTTT; CDR3: CAWSVRRGGDTQYF; J: TRBJ2-3; D: -; V: TRBV30; size: -
DNA: TGTGCCAGCAGTCCCGTATCAGTGAACTACGAGCAGTACTTC; CDR3: CASSPVSVNYEQYF; J: TRBJ2-7; D: -; V: TRBV27; size: once
DNA: TGTGCCAGCAGCCCCGGGACAGGGCCCAGCTCTGGGGCCAACGTCCTGACTTTC; CDR3: CASSPGTGPSSGANVLTF; J: TRBJ2-6; D: TRBD1; V: TRBV7-9; size: -
DNA: TGCGCCAGCAGCTTGGAGCCAGGGAACTCCTACGAGCAGTACTTC; CDR3: CASSLEPGNSYEQYF; J: TRBJ2-7; D: -; V: TRBV5-1; size: -
DNA: TGCAGCGTTGATCCCCGAGGCAGCCTCTGGGGCTACACCTTC; CDR3: CSVDPRGSLWGYTF; J: TRBJ1-2; D: -; V: TRBV29-1; size: -
DNA: TGTGCCAGCAGTGTCCTGACAGGGGGCTCGGCTGAAGCTTTCTTT; CDR3: CASSVLTGGSAEAFF; J: TRBJ1-1; D: TRBD1; V: TRBV25-1; size: -
DNA: TGTGCCAGCTCACTTCTGGAGACCCAGTACTTC; CDR3: CASSLLETQYF; J: TRBJ2-5; D: -; V: TRBV18; size: -
DNA: TGCGCCAGCAGCTTGTATGGACAGACGGCTGAAGCTTTCTTT; CDR3: CASSLYGQTAEAFF; J: TRBJ1-1; D: -; V: TRBV5-1; size: few
DNA: TGTGCCACAAGACAGGGTAGTACAGATACGCAGTATTTT; CDR3: CATRQGSTDTQYF; J: TRBJ2-3; D: TRBD1; V: TRBV27; size: -
DNA: TGTGCCAGTAAAGGGCAGGGAGGGGTCTACAATGAGCAGTTCTTC; CDR3: CASKGQGGVYNEQFF; J: TRBJ2-1; D: TRBD2; V: TRBV19; size: -
DNA: TGTGCCAGCAGCTCCATGCTGACTTTC; CDR3: CASSSMLTF; J: TRBJ2-6; D: -; V: TRBV7-9; size: once
DNA: TGTGCCAGCAGCAGGCTGACTCCTGGGGCCAACGTCCTGACTTTC; CDR3: CASSRLTPGANVLTF; J: TRBJ2-6; D: -; V: TRBV5-5; size: -